Below are 19 T cell receptor beta chains sequenced from a single sample in a study of CD4 T cell repertoires in COVID-19 (dated by TCRdb to the early 2020s). These receptors have no identified antigens. Receptor amplification or capture employed the immunoSEQ multiplex PCR assay. TCRdb mirrors the immuneACCESS table, restricted to in-frame sequences. Some clones are absent from its copies; in checked studies, under half trace to an unresolved V gene, and the reason for the others is unknown. The table for this sample lists more than 600 clones; approximately 7.9% of them were counted only once. Of the sample, 10% falls within the top ten clones. Interpreted using the paper, the time point label stands for: sample from a COVID-19-recovered individual after infection. Cells were CFSE-labeled and stimulated with autologous monocytes plus recombinant SARS-CoV-2 spike or nucleoprotein to obtain antigen-reactive proliferating T cell lines.

Sample: circulating follicular helper CD4+ T cells, cultured in vitro, taken after recovery from COVID-19. What the cell subset or site label conveys for this sample: circulating T follicular helper cells. Every receptor here comes from a human donor who had COVID-19.

This clone counts as medium-sized. The chain combines TRBV3-1 (or the pseudogene TRBV3-2) with TRBJ1-4; 12 bases agree with TRBD1. Per germline, CDR1 LGHDT and CDR2 YNNKEL (reference sequence). CDR3 length: 15 amino acids. V shed 4 bases and J 11 bases; nucleotides not matched to a gene: 8. CDR3 residues: CASSRKGQGAGKLFF. CDR3 DNA: TGTGCCAGCAGCCGGAAGGGACAGGGGGCGGGCAAACTGTTTTTT.

Within the sample, this clone is medium-sized (0.01 to 0.1%). The chain links TRBV10-3 to TRBJ1-2, with D uncertain. Germline values: CDR1 ENHRY, CDR2 SYGVKD. The V gene lost 3 bases and the J gene lost 4 bases, with 6 bases spanning the gap. This CDR3 has 12 residues. Here the CDR3 reads CAISDQAYGYTF. DNA for the CDR3: TGTGCCATCAGTGACCAAGCCTATGGCTACACCTTC.

This clone is termed large. The CDR3 coding sequence is TGCGCCCGCCGGCTAGCGGGGGGAAAAACAGGAAAAGAGACCCAGTACTTC. Protein product: CARRLAGGKTGKETQYF. The chain links TRBV10-2 to TRBJ2-5; 11 positions agree with TRBD2. This CDR3 has 17 residues. The germline gives CDR1 WSHSY, CDR2 SAAADI. V was clipped by 11 bases and J by 3 bases; unmatched bases: 17.

The chain carries TRBV13 and TRBJ1-1, with D perhaps matching TRBD1 (5 bases). The CDR3 consists of 11 residues. The germline V gene encodes CDR1 PRHDT and CDR2 FYEKMQ (reference sequence). Trimming pared 5 bases from V and 8 bases from J, leaving 9 bases between. In nucleotides, the CDR3 is TGTGCCAGCAGCCCCCGGACAGAAGCTTTCTTT. This translates into CASSPRTEAFF.

This clone was seen a handful of times. The chain employs TRBV18 and TRBJ1-2; maybe TRBD1 (6 bases). The length of the CDR3 is 13 residues. The germline V gene encodes CDR1 KGHSH and CDR2 LQKENI. V was trimmed by 2 bases and J by 5 bases, leaving 9 bases between them. The CDR3 reads CASSPGTKYGYTF. CDR3 nucleotide sequence: TGTGCCAGCTCACCAGGGACAAAGTATGGCTACACCTTC.

This clone is termed medium-sized. The rearrangement joins TRBV7-9 to TRBJ2-3; 7 bases are shared with TRBD2. Trimming cost V 6 bases and J 0 bases; bases outside gene matches: 3. This CDR3 is built from 14 residues. Germline V gene lookup returns CDR1 SEHNR and CDR2 FQNEAQ (reference sequence). The CDR3 nucleotides read TGTGCCAGCAGTGGGGAGGGAAGCACAGATACGCAGTATTTT. It encodes CASSGEGSTDTQYF.

In its sample, this clone is medium-sized. The CDR3 sequence is CASSPSLAPGELFF. The CDR3 bases are TGTGCCAGCAGCCCTTCTCTAGCTCCCGGGGAGCTGTTTTTT. The chain uses TRBV7-9 and TRBJ2-2, with D perhaps TRBD2 (5 bases). V lost 5 bases and J lost 6, with 13 bases in between. Germline V gene sequence: CDR1 SEHNR, CDR2 FQNEAQ (reference sequence). This CDR3 is 14 amino acids long.

By its share, this clone is large. The chain combines TRBV6-1 with TRBJ2-5; tentatively, D is TRBD1 (6 bases). Looked up from germline, CDR1 is MNHNS and CDR2 is SASEGT. The CDR3 contains 14 residues. V shed 3 bases and J shed 2 bases, with 10 bases lying between them. CDR3 in amino acids: CASSEGTNQETQYF. DNA of the CDR3: TGTGCCAGCAGTGAGGGGACAAATCAAGAGACCCAGTACTTC.

In this sample, this clone is medium-sized (0.01 to 0.1%). The genes are TRBV30 and TRBJ1-4; D gene unclear. The V gene lost 0 bases and the J gene lost 8 bases, with 16 bases spanning the gap. Germline V lookup: CDR1 GTSNPN, CDR2 SVGIG (reference sequence). CDR3 length: 15 residues. The CDR3 protein is CAWSVGRAGGEKLFF. The CDR3, as DNA: TGTGCCTGGAGTGTAGGACGGGCGGGCGGGGAAAAACTGTTTTTT.

By frequency in the sample, this clone is medium-sized. Since a much larger clone is just one base distant, this may be a read error. At the DNA level, this CDR3 is encoded by other sequences in the same sample as well. The J gene is TRBJ1-2, the V gene TRBV5-1; D is undetermined. There are 13 residues in the CDR3. V lost 3 bases to trimming and J lost 2 bases, with 8 bases between them. Germline-derived CDR1 and CDR2 are SGHRS and YFSETQ. The CDR3 spells CASSSDLNYGYTF. The CDR3 coding sequence is TGCGCCAGCAGCTCGGACCTCAACTATGGCTACACCTTC.

This clone was seen a few times. Possible read error: a much larger clone is one base away. Other nucleotide sequences in the sample specify the same CDR3. The chain combines TRBV10-2 with TRBJ1-4, with 9 positions matching TRBD1. Per germline, CDR1 WSHSY and CDR2 SAAADI. V lost 8 bases and J lost 5; bases outside the gene matches: 3. CDR3 length: 13 amino acids. DNA of the CDR3: TGCGCCAGCGGAGGACAGGGGAATGAAAAACTGTTTTTT. Translating it yields CASGGQGNEKLFF.

This clone is large by share. The genes are TRBV7-8 and TRBJ1-6; D is undetermined. This CDR3 has 14 amino acids. Germline CDR1 and CDR2: SGHVS and FQNEAQ. The ends were cut back, 1 base at V and 7 bases at J, with 8 bases in the middle. In nucleotides, the CDR3 is TGTGCCAGCAGCTTAGATGCCTCGAATTCACCCCTCCACTTT. Its translation: CASSLDASNSPLHF.

This clone is large by share. The chain couples TRBV10-3 to TRBJ2-7, with D perhaps TRBD1 (5 bases). Germline CDR1 and CDR2: ENHRY and SYGVKD. CDR3 length: 12 amino acids. V was clipped by 5 bases and J by 4 bases, with 9 bases between them. In DNA form, the CDR3 reads TGTGCCATCAGTTCTTCAGGGTACGAGCAGTACGTC. Protein sequence: CAISSSGYEQYV.

This clone is judged large. The CDR3 is CSASAVPGLVRGGNNEQFF. DNA of the CDR3: TGCAGTGCTAGTGCAGTTCCGGGACTAGTTCGTGGAGGGAACAATGAGCAGTTCTTC. The V call is TRBV20-1, the J call TRBJ2-1; 8 nucleotides match TRBD2. This CDR3 spans 19 amino acids. In germline, CDR1 is DFQATT, CDR2 SNEGSKA (reference sequence). The V gene end was trimmed by 3 bases and the J gene end by 5 bases; junction bases not matched to a gene: 21.

By share, this clone counts as medium-sized. V and J are TRBV2 and TRBJ2-2; 9 bases line up with TRBD1. The CDR3 covers 14 residues. Germline trimming cut 7 bases from V and 5 bases from J; bases unmatched to any gene: 5. CDR1 is SNHLY and CDR2 is FYNNEI in the germline V gene. DNA for the CDR3: TGTGCCAGCAACCGGGACAGGGCGACCGGGGAGCTGTTTTTT. Protein product: CASNRDRATGELFF.

By sample share, this clone is medium-sized. J is TRBJ2-5 and V is TRBV5-1; D is unclear. Germline loops: CDR1 SGHRS, CDR2 YFSETQ. The length of the CDR3 is 14 residues. The germline V and J ends were trimmed by 0 bases and 1 base, with 7 bases remaining between them. DNA for the CDR3: TGCGCCAGCAGCTTGGGGGCAGTCCAAGAGACCCAGTACTTC. The encoded protein is CASSLGAVQETQYF.

This clone has only a few counts. This chain joins TRBV11-3 and TRBJ2-3, with a weak D call TRBD2 (5 bases). The germline V gene encodes CDR1 SGHNT and CDR2 YENEEA. The V gene lost 2 bases and the J gene lost 4 bases, with 16 bases spanning the gap. This CDR3 has 16 amino acids. CDR3 sequence: CASSLKSGPTPDTQYF. In nucleotides, the CDR3 is TGTGCCAGCAGCTTAAAAAGCGGTCCGACTCCAGATACGCAGTATTTT.

This clone is medium-sized by share. CDR3 sequence: CAISEGTGGNEAFF. CDR3 DNA sequence: TGTGCCATCAGTGAGGGAACAGGGGGCAATGAAGCTTTCTTT. This chain uses TRBV10-3 with TRBJ1-1; 9 bases align to TRBD1. The trim removed 2 bases at V and 7 bases at J, leaving 5 bases unmatched. CDR1 and CDR2 (germline): ENHRY, SYGVKD. The CDR3 is 14 amino acids.

This clone was observed a handful of times. This may be a read error: a much more frequent sequence differs by one nucleotide. This specimen includes other DNA sequences encoding the same CDR3. V and J are TRBV7-9 and TRBJ2-3, with D hard to call. Germline CDR1 is SEHNR and CDR2 is FQNEAQ (reference sequence). There are 14 residues in the CDR3. The ends were cut back, 1 base at V and 0 bases at J, with 5 bases in the middle. In DNA, the CDR3 is TGTGCCAGCAGCTTAGAAGGCAGCACAGATACGCAGTATTTT. Protein sequence: CASSLEGSTDTQYF.